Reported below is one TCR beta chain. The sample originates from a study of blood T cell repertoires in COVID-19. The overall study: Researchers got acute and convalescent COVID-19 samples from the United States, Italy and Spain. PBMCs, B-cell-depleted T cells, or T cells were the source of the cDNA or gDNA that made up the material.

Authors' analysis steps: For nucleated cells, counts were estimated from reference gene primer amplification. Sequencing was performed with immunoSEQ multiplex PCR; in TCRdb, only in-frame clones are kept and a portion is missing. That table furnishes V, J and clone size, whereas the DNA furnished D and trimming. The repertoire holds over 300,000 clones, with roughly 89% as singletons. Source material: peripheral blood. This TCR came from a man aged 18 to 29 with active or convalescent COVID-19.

DNA of the CDR3: TGTGCCAGCAGTCGCCCCGGAGGTCAGCCCCAGCATTTT. Its translation: CASSRPGGQPQHF. The V call is TRBV12-3 or TRBV12-4, the J call TRBJ1-5; D uncertain. The CDR3 loop spans 13 amino acids. V shed 5 bases and J shed 6 bases, with 11 bases lying between them.